These 14 T cell receptor beta chains share one sample of origin, sequenced in a study of radiation and T cells in renal cell carcinoma. Noted treatment: treatment-naive control, cytoreductive nephrectomy. Profiled with immunoSEQ multiplex PCR; TCRdb holds only in-frame clones, not every one. The data show 7,500 to 8,000 clones, around three fifths seen once. The input for sequencing was tumor tissue, taken from a patient whose treatment was nephrectomy without radiotherapy. The receptors were sampled from a woman in her seventies with renal cell carcinoma.

V is TRBV6-5 and J is TRBJ2-7; 8 bases are shared with TRBD1. Germline trimming cut 2 bases from V and 4 bases from J; bases unmatched to any gene: 10. CDR3 length: 16 residues. Germline-derived CDR1 and CDR2 are MNHEY and SVGAGI. The CDR3 DNA sequence: TGTGCCAGCAGTTACGGGATCGCAGGGGGCTCATACGAGCAGTACTTC. It specifies CASSYGIAGGSYEQYF.

The chain carries TRBV15 and TRBJ2-5; D remains unclear. CDR1 is LNHNV, CDR2 YYDKDF, per germline (reference sequence). Trimming removed 0 bases from V and 5 bases from J, with 7 bases in between. This CDR3 contains 13 residues. The CDR3 protein is CATSRDLGETQYF. CDR3 in DNA: TGTGCCACCAGCAGAGACCTAGGGGAGACCCAGTACTTC.

The DNA of the CDR3 is TGTGCCAGCAGCTCGCTCGGGACCCCTGGGGGAGATACGCAGTATTTT. It codes for CASSSLGTPGGDTQYF. J is TRBJ2-3 and V is TRBV9; possibly TRBD1 or TRBD2 for D (5 bases each). Trimming pared 4 bases from V and 5 bases from J, leaving 20 bases between. CDR3 length: 16 amino acids. CDR1 is SGDLS, CDR2 YYNGEE, per germline. The complete variable domain, with remaining parts taken from reference TRBV9 and TRBJ2-3, reads DSGVTQTPKHLITATGQRVTLRCSPRSGDLSVYWYQQSLDQGLQFLIQYYNGEERAKGNILERFSAQQFPDLHSELNLSSLELGDSALYFCASSSLGTPGGDTQYFGPGTRLTVL.

This clone is termed medium-sized. V usage is TRBV18 and J usage is TRBJ1-6, with no clear D. Germline V lookup: CDR1 KGHSH, CDR2 LQKENI. Trimming cost V 6 bases and J 10 bases, with 13 bases left between them. The CDR3 sequence is 13 residues long. DNA for the CDR3: TGTGCCAGCTCCCTAGGCCGTGAGTCACCCCTCCACTTT. Its protein product is CASSLGRESPLHF.

This chain uses TRBV5-1 with TRBJ2-2; D is uncertain. The CDR3 contains 13 residues. The V end lost 1 base, the J end lost 4 bases, and 5 bases lay between the germline ends. CDR1 and CDR2 from the germline V gene are SGHRS and YFSETQ. CDR3: CASSLLFTGELFF. CDR3 coding DNA: TGCGCCAGCAGCTTGTTATTCACCGGGGAGCTGTTTTTT. Full variable domain (rest looked up from reference TRBV5-1 and TRBJ2-2): KAGVTQTPRYLIKTRGQQVTLSCSPISGHRSVSWYQQTPGQGLQFLFEYFSETQRNKGNFPGRFSGRQFSNSRSEMNVSTLELGDSALYLCASSLLFTGELFFGEGSRLTVL.

V and J are TRBV30 and TRBJ2-1; TRBD2 matches at 7 bases. V trimming: 3 bases; J trimming: 10 bases; junction bases outside the gene matches: 9. Germline V gives CDR1 GTSNPN, CDR2 SVGIG (reference sequence). This CDR3 is built from 13 residues. The CDR3, as DNA: TGTGCCTGGAGCCGGGCCGGGGGAGGGGAGCAGTTCTTC. Translation: CAWSRAGGGEQFF.

The CDR3 here is CASSERGSATIYF. In DNA, the CDR3 is TGTGCCAGCAGTGAAAGGGGTTCGGCCACCATATATTTT. The chain uses TRBV6-1 and TRBJ1-3, with D maybe TRBD1 (5 bases). Looked up from germline, CDR1 is MNHNS and CDR2 is SASEGT. CDR3 length: 13 residues. Trimming removed 2 bases at V and 9 bases at J, with 11 bases between.

Only a few counts were recorded for this clone. The chain uses TRBV11-3 and TRBJ1-2; D is uncertain. The CDR3 is made up of 11 amino acids. CDR1 SGHNT and CDR2 YENEEA come from the germline V gene. V was trimmed by 4 bases and J by 8 bases, leaving 8 bases between them. The CDR3 protein is CASSSKLGYTF. Written as DNA, the CDR3 is TGTGCCAGCAGCTCAAAGTTGGGCTACACCTTC. The full variable domain, completed using reference TRBV11-3 and TRBJ1-2, is EAGVVQSPRYKIIEKKQPVAFWCNPISGHNTLYWYLQNLGQGPELLIRYENEEAVDDSQLPKDRFSAERLKGVDSTLKIQPAELGDSAVYLCASSSKLGYTFGSGTRLTVV.

This clone came up a few times. The J gene is TRBJ2-2, the V gene TRBV2, with D perhaps TRBD1 or TRBD2 (5 bases each). There are 16 residues in the CDR3. Germline loops: CDR1 SNHLY, CDR2 FYNNEI. The V and J ends lost 6 bases and 1 base respectively, with 15 bases between them. CDR3: CASSFLPGRNTGELFF. CDR3 nucleotides: TGTGCCAGCAGCTTCCTTCCGGGACGGAACACCGGGGAGCTGTTTTTT. The full variable domain, with the rest looked up from reference TRBV2 and TRBJ2-2, is EPEVTQTPSHQVTQMGQEVILRCVPISNHLYFYWYRQILGQKVEFLVSFYNNEISEKSEIFDDQFSVERPDGSNFTLKIRSTKLEDSAMYFCASSFLPGRNTGELFFGEGSRLTVL.

This chain uses TRBV6-1 with TRBJ2-1, with a possible D match to TRBD2 (5 bases). The germline gives CDR1 MNHNS, CDR2 SASEGT. Trimming shortened V by 1 base and J by 0 bases, and 10 bases separated the two germline ends. CDR3 length: 16 residues. This CDR3 is CASSEELAGSYNEQFF. CDR3 DNA sequence: TGTGCCAGCAGTGAAGAATTGGCGGGCTCCTACAATGAGCAGTTCTTC.

The rearrangement joins TRBV28 to TRBJ1-2; 7 bases fit TRBD1. J lost 7 bases, V lost 1 base, and 9 bases had no gene match. Germline V CDR1 and CDR2: MDHEN, SYDVKM. This CDR3 contains 15 residues. The CDR3 DNA follows: TGTGCCAGCAGTTTATTTCACAGGGGAATGGGTGGCTACACCTTC. Translation: CASSLFHRGMGGYTF.

The V and J genes are TRBV6-1 and TRBJ1-2; a weak D match, TRBD1 (6 bases). From germline, CDR1 is MNHNS and CDR2 SASEGT. V lost 4 bases and J 2 bases, leaving 17 bases between the germline ends. The CDR3 has 16 amino acids. Written as DNA, the CDR3 is TGTGCCAGCAGTGGCCCGTTTGGACAGTCGAACTATGGCTACACCTTC. It translates to CASSGPFGQSNYGYTF.

This clone was recorded only once. The V call is TRBV21-1, the J call TRBJ2-7. TRBV21-1 is an annotated pseudogene. The CDR3 sequence is 13 residues long. CDR3 loop: CASSKVRGDEQYF. The CDR3, as DNA: TGTGCCAGCAGCAAAGTGAGAGGGGACGAGCAGTACTTC.

This clone has a handful of counts. V is TRBV11-2 and J is TRBJ1-1, with D possibly TRBD1 on 5 matching bases. The CDR3 covers 14 residues. Germline-derived CDR1 and CDR2 are SGHAT and FQNNGV. Trimming shortened V by 3 bases and J by 3 bases, and 11 bases separated the two germline ends. CDR3 protein: CASSFSQGYTEAFF. The CDR3 DNA reads as TGTGCCAGCAGCTTCTCCCAGGGATACACTGAAGCTTTCTTT.